This TCR beta chain was documented in a study of sequential checkpoint blockade in melanoma. Study-wide background: Patients were randomized 1:1 to nivolumab-then-ipilimumab or ipilimumab-then-nivolumab first-line.

A few counts support this clone. Other DNA sequences from this sample encode an identical CDR3 as well. Treatment defined: randomized to nivolumab then ipilimumab (arm A) or the reverse (arm B). Patients had received no earlier DNA-damaging chemotherapy. Sorted cells were live CD3+CD8+, lacking CD19 and CD56, from PBMCs. This table comes from immunoSEQ multiplex PCR, and its TCRdb copy is limited to in-frame clones, with some not included. Of some 11,000 clones in the sample, just under 80% were seen once. The length of the CDR3 is 13 residues. Germline lookup yields CDR1 SEHNR and CDR2 FQNEAQ (reference sequence). Germline trimming cut 4 bases from V and 10 bases from J; bases unmatched to any gene: 6.

The starting material was CD8+ T cells sorted from blood (inferred from file names), obtained from a patient given nivolumab and ipilimumab in sequence. V gene TRBV7-9 combines with J gene TRBJ2-1; the match to TRBD1 covers 8 bases. The source of this sequence is a human donor with melanoma. The chain's CDR3 is CASSSGQGGEQFF. CDR3 bases: TGTGCCAGCAGCTCTGGACAGGGTGGCGAGCAGTTCTTC. The full variable domain, its missing parts supplied by reference TRBV7-9 and TRBJ2-1, is DTGVSQNPRHKITKRGQNVTFRCDPISEHNRLYWYRQTLGQGPEFLTYFQNEAQLEKSRLLSDRFSAERPKGSFSTLEIQRTEQGDSAMYLCASSSGQGGEQFFGPGTRLTVL.